The source of this TCR beta chain is a study of cytomegalovirus exposure and HLA in healthy donors. Across the whole study: Among about 400 genotyped donors, around 77% fell in the Caucasian-associated ancestry cluster.

The PCR was carried out with 60 Vbeta primers and 13 Jbeta primers. The assay was immunoSEQ multiplex PCR, and TCRdb's table has in-frame clones only and misses some. The table has just over 150,000 clones, roughly four fifths seen once. Whole-study findings and limits: When a later analysis compared HLA-associated TCR beta chains with equally common others, the HLA-associated chains turned out to be more clonally expanded and to have lower generation probabilities. Most of the TCR beta V segments (in an earlier analysis) were productive either about 87% or about 30% of the time. Among TCR beta chains, those listed as cytomegalovirus-associated numbered around 160.

Germline assignment: CDR1 SNHLY and CDR2 FYNNEI. The CDR3 extends over 17 amino acids. Remarks on this clone: What it recognizes is unknown. The junction does not match germline at one end; this may be a read error. Other DNA sequences in the same sample also yield this CDR3.

The sequenced sample consisted of PBMCs. This chain uses TRBV2 with TRBJ1-6; possible D gene TRBD1, 5 bases. This sequence originates from a middle-aged woman in good health and CMV-seronegative. CDR3 sequence reads: CASRRDRLFSYNSPLHF. CDR3 nucleotides: TGTGCCAGCAGGCGGGACCGACTTTTCTCCTATAATTCCCCCCTCCACTTT.